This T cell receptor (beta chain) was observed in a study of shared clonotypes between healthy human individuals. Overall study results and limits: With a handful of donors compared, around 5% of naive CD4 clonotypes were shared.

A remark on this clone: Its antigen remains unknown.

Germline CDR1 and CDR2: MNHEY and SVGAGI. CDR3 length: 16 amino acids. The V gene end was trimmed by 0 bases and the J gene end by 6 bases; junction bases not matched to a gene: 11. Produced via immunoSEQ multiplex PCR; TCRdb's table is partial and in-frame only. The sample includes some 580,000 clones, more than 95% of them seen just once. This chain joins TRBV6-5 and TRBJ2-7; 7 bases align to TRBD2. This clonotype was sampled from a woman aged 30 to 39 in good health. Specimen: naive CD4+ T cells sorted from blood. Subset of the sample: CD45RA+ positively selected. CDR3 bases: TGTGCCAGCAGTTACTCAAGCGGGGAGGTAGGGCGCGAGCAGTACTTC. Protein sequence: CASSYSSGEVGREQYF.